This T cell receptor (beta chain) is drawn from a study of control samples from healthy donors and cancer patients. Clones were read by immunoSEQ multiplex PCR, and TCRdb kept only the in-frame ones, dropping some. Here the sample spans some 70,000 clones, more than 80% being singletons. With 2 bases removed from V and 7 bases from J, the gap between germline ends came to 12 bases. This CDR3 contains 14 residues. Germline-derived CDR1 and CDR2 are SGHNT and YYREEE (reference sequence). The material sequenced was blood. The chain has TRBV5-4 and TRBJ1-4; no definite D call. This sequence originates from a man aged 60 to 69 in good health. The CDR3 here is CASSFGSRGEKLFF. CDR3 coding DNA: TGTGCCAGCAGCTTTGGATCTCGGGGTGAAAAACTGTTTTTT.